This T cell receptor beta chain derives from a study of blood T cell repertoires in COVID-19. Assay: immunoSEQ multiplex PCR; the TCRdb copy retains only in-frame clones and omits some. Seen here are fewer than 200,000 clones, around 83% observed once, and the top ten hold around 3.6%. From germline, CDR1 is SNHLY and CDR2 FYNNEI. The CDR3 consists of 17 residues. Unmatched junction bases numbered 13, after V lost 3 bases and J lost 3 bases. The chain has TRBV2 and TRBJ2-7, with TRBD1 identical over 8 bases. The source of this sequence is a woman between 45 and 60 years old in a cohort exposed to, infected with or recovered from COVID-19 (not recorded which). Material: PBMCs or T cells enriched from blood (not recorded which). This CDR3 reads CASSEYPGGTSYYEQYF. CDR3 nucleotides: TGTGCCAGCAGTGAGTATCCAGGGGGCACTTCCTACTACGAGCAGTACTTC.